The 5 T cell receptor beta chains presented below share a single source sample, sequenced in a study of tumor and adjacent non-tumor tissue in lung cancer. No cell sorting was done before RNA was extracted from the tissue. Distant lung tissue was collected more than 3 cm away from the tumor edge. The library came from three nested PCR rounds adapted from ARM-PCR protocols. TCRdb processed the multiplex PCR reads anew with MiXCR; each CDR3 protein has one entry. The data show 43,000 or so distinct CDR3 sequences, approximately 61% seen once. The sample comprised distant non-tumor lung tissue. These receptors were collected from a middle-aged man with non-small cell lung cancer.

V and J are TRBV10-2 and TRBJ2-4, with D possibly TRBD2 on 6 matching bases. This CDR3 contains 14 residues. CDR1 is WSHSY, CDR2 SAAADI, per germline. V lost 4 bases to trimming and J lost 1 base, with 8 bases between them. The CDR3 loop is CASSAGVAKNIQYF. CDR3 DNA sequence: TGCGCCAGCAGTGCGGGAGTCGCCAAAAACATTCAGTACTTC.

This clonotype was counted a single time. One junction end does not reproduce the germline sequence, and a read error may be involved. The chain combines TRBV11-1 with TRBJ2-7; D is possibly TRBD2 (6 bases). There are 13 residues in the CDR3. Germline lookup yields CDR1 SGHAT and CDR2 FQDESV (reference sequence). The CDR3 reads CARSLSGLSDQYF. The CDR3 DNA reads TGTGCCAGGAGCTTATCGGGACTGTCGGACCAGTACTTC.

As to this clonotype: A much larger clone sits a single nucleotide away, making a read error possible. This likely comes from a read error, as the CDR3 has no conserved phenylalanine or tryptophan at its end. The chain has TRBV14 and TRBJ2-5; TRBD1 aligns across 7 bases. The germline CDR1 and CDR2 sequences are SGHDN and FVKESK. V gave up 5 bases and J gave up 2 bases; unmatched junction bases: 5. There are 14 residues in the CDR3. CDR3 protein: CASSGLGQQETQYL. The CDR3 bases are TGTGCCAGCAGCGGATTGGGACAGCAAGAGACCCAGTACCTC.

This clonotype was seen only once. One end of the junction is discordant with germline, which a read error may explain. V gene TRBV7-9 combines with J gene TRBJ2-3; TRBD2 aligns across 10 bases. This CDR3 has 15 residues. Looked up from germline, CDR1 is SEHNR and CDR2 is FQNEAQ (reference sequence). For the CDR3, the DNA is TGTGCCAACAGCCACAGCGGGAGGGCAACAGATACGCAGTATTTC. Protein: CANSHSGRATDTQYF.

This clonotype is medium-sized in the sample. The J gene is TRBJ2-5, the V gene TRBV14; no definite D call. Germline V CDR1 and CDR2: SGHDN, FVKESK. CDR3 length equals 13 residues. V lost 2 bases and J 1 base, leaving 5 bases between the germline ends. The CDR3 protein is CASSQNSQETQYF. The CDR3 DNA follows: TGTGCCAGCAGCCAAAACAGCCAAGAGACCCAGTACTTC.